The rows below give T cell receptor beta chains drawn from one sample of a study of cytomegalovirus exposure and HLA in healthy donors. Clones were sequenced by immunoSEQ multiplex PCR, and TCRdb holds only the in-frame ones, with some missing. The repertoire holds 150,000 to 200,000 clones, with roughly 13% as singletons. The specimen was PBMCs. These receptors were obtained from a man in his fifties or sixties in good health and CMV-seropositive. CDR3s include the opening cysteine and the closing phenylalanine or tryptophan. Each record gives: V gene, clone size, J gene, D gene, CDR3 protein, CDR3 DNA. D genes are given only for firm matches. Size values are once, few and many counts, or a class for expanded clones, and some rows have none.

v_gene: TRBV19; abundance: NA; j_gene: TRBJ1-2; d_gene: TRBD1; CDR3aa: CASSSGGGYTF; CDR3nt: TGTGCCAGTAGTTCAGGGGGCGGCTACACCTTC
v_gene: TRBV5-4; abundance: NA; j_gene: TRBJ2-3; d_gene: NA; CDR3aa: CASSNGGNTDTQYF; CDR3nt: TGTGCCAGCAGCAATGGCGGGAATACAGATACGCAGTATTTT
v_gene: TRBV7-2; abundance: NA; j_gene: TRBJ1-6; d_gene: TRBD1; CDR3aa: CASSLEGQGFSPLHF; CDR3nt: TGTGCCAGCAGCTTAGAAGGACAGGGGTTTTCACCCCTCCACTTT
v_gene: TRBV6-5; abundance: few; j_gene: TRBJ1-2; d_gene: NA; CDR3aa: CASRRQVNYGYTF; CDR3nt: TGTGCCAGCAGGAGACAGGTTAACTATGGCTACACCTTC
v_gene: TRBV2; abundance: NA; j_gene: TRBJ1-2; d_gene: TRBD1; CDR3aa: CASKKQGAVYGYTF; CDR3nt: TGTGCCAGCAAGAAACAGGGGGCTGTCTATGGCTACACCTTC
v_gene: TRBV7-9; abundance: few; j_gene: TRBJ2-7; d_gene: NA; CDR3aa: CASSPRGGFEQYF; CDR3nt: TGTGCCAGCAGCCCCCGGGGTGGGTTCGAGCAGTACTTC
v_gene: TRBV7-9; abundance: NA; j_gene: TRBJ1-2; d_gene: NA; CDR3aa: CASSLAWGGNGYTF; CDR3nt: TGTGCCAGCAGCTTAGCCTGGGGAGGGAATGGCTACACCTTC
v_gene: TRBV7-2; abundance: NA; j_gene: TRBJ1-4; d_gene: TRBD1; CDR3aa: CASSSRQGAGEKLFF; CDR3nt: TGTGCCAGCAGCTCAAGACAGGGGGCCGGTGAAAAACTGTTTTTT
v_gene: TRBV28; abundance: few; j_gene: TRBJ1-2; d_gene: NA; CDR3aa: CASSFFIETGYGYTF; CDR3nt: TGTGCCAGCAGTTTTTTCATAGAGACGGGCTATGGCTACACCTTC
v_gene: TRBV18; abundance: few; j_gene: TRBJ1-2; d_gene: NA; CDR3aa: CASSPVPPGGGGYTF; CDR3nt: TGTGCCAGCTCACCAGTCCCACCGGGCGGGGGTGGCTACACCTTC
v_gene: TRBV4-3; abundance: NA; j_gene: TRBJ1-1; d_gene: TRBD1; CDR3aa: CASSQDTGASEAFF; CDR3nt: TGCGCCAGCAGCCAAGATACAGGGGCGTCTGAAGCTTTCTTT
v_gene: TRBV7-7; abundance: few; j_gene: TRBJ2-1; d_gene: NA; CDR3aa: CASSLWPESSYNEQFF; CDR3nt: TGTGCTAGCAGCCTATGGCCGGAGAGCTCCTACAATGAGCAGTTCTTC
v_gene: TRBV7-9; abundance: NA; j_gene: TRBJ1-1; d_gene: NA; CDR3aa: CASSLSGATEAFF; CDR3nt: TGTGCCAGCAGCTTGTCAGGGGCTACTGAAGCTTTCTTT
v_gene: TRBV2; abundance: NA; j_gene: TRBJ2-2; d_gene: TRBD1; CDR3aa: CASSVQGAAGELFF; CDR3nt: TGTGCCAGCAGTGTTCAGGGGGCGGCCGGGGAGCTGTTTTTT
v_gene: TRBV29-1; abundance: few; j_gene: TRBJ2-1; d_gene: TRBD2; CDR3aa: CSVGTSGGYNNEQFF; CDR3nt: TGCAGCGTAGGGACTAGCGGGGGCTACAACAATGAGCAGTTCTTC
v_gene: TRBV30; abundance: few; j_gene: TRBJ1-2; d_gene: NA; CDR3aa: CAWSIRVAGYTF; CDR3nt: TGTGCCTGGAGTATCAGGGTTGCCGGCTACACCTTC
v_gene: TRBV5-4; abundance: NA; j_gene: TRBJ2-1; d_gene: NA; CDR3aa: CASSLKDWMEQFF; CDR3nt: TGTGCCAGCAGCTTGAAGGACTGGATGGAGCAGTTCTTC
v_gene: TRBV7-9; abundance: NA; j_gene: TRBJ2-7; d_gene: NA; CDR3aa: CASSTDLYEQYF; CDR3nt: TGTGCCAGCAGCACGGACTTATACGAGCAGTACTTC
v_gene: TRBV5-4; abundance: NA; j_gene: TRBJ1-1; d_gene: TRBD1; CDR3aa: CASSPSRDSMNTEAFF; CDR3nt: TGTGCCAGCAGCCCATCGAGGGACAGCATGAACACTGAAGCTTTCTTT
v_gene: TRBV19; abundance: few; j_gene: TRBJ1-2; d_gene: NA; CDR3aa: CASSAYQGAYGYTF; CDR3nt: TGTGCCAGTAGCGCATATCAGGGCGCCTATGGCTACACCTTC
v_gene: TRBV4-1; abundance: few; j_gene: TRBJ2-2; d_gene: NA; CDR3aa: CAGQGDTGELFF; CDR3nt: TGCGCCGGGCAGGGTGACACCGGGGAGCTGTTTTTT
v_gene: TRBV5-4; abundance: NA; j_gene: TRBJ1-2; d_gene: NA; CDR3aa: CASSLGGGGFLDGYTF; CDR3nt: TGTGCCAGCAGCTTGGGGGGCGGGGGGTTCCTGGATGGCTACACCTTC
v_gene: TRBV27; abundance: few; j_gene: TRBJ1-4; d_gene: NA; CDR3aa: CASSFVTGPNEKLFF; CDR3nt: TGTGCCAGCAGTTTCGTCACAGGGCCTAATGAAAAACTGTTTTTT
v_gene: TRBV9; abundance: NA; j_gene: TRBJ1-6; d_gene: TRBD1; CDR3aa: CASSGKQGLASPLHF; CDR3nt: TGTGCCAGCAGCGGAAAACAGGGGTTGGCTTCACCCCTCCACTTT
v_gene: TRBV2; abundance: few; j_gene: TRBJ1-2; d_gene: TRBD1; CDR3aa: CASSETGGYGYTF; CDR3nt: TGTGCCAGCAGTGAGACAGGGGGGTATGGCTACACCTTC
v_gene: TRBV9; abundance: few; j_gene: TRBJ1-5; d_gene: NA; CDR3aa: CASSVGHSKEPQHF; CDR3nt: TGTGCCAGCAGCGTAGGCCACAGCAAGGAGCCCCAGCATTTT
v_gene: TRBV28; abundance: NA; j_gene: TRBJ2-6; d_gene: TRBD2; CDR3aa: CASIGGGPNVLTF; CDR3nt: TGTGCCAGCATTGGGGGAGGGCCTAACGTCCTGACTTTC
v_gene: TRBV11-2; abundance: NA; j_gene: TRBJ1-3; d_gene: NA; CDR3aa: CASSLDRAGNTIYF; CDR3nt: TGTGCCAGCAGCTTAGACAGGGCTGGAAACACCATATATTTT
v_gene: TRBV9; abundance: NA; j_gene: TRBJ1-2; d_gene: NA; CDR3aa: CASSVGGTGYGYTF; CDR3nt: TGTGCCAGCAGCGTAGGGGGTACAGGGTACGGCTACACCTTC
v_gene: TRBV5-1; abundance: few; j_gene: TRBJ2-3; d_gene: TRBD2; CDR3aa: CASSLAAGGGISDTQYF; CDR3nt: TGCGCCAGCAGCTTGGCCGCCGGCGGGGGTATTTCGGATACGCAGTATTTT
v_gene: TRBV6-5; abundance: NA; j_gene: TRBJ1-1; d_gene: TRBD1; CDR3aa: CASSYPQGSGTEAFF; CDR3nt: TGTGCCAGCAGTTACCCACAGGGGTCGGGGACTGAAGCTTTCTTT
v_gene: TRBV4-3; abundance: NA; j_gene: TRBJ1-2; d_gene: TRBD1; CDR3aa: CASSQHDRGQNYGYTF; CDR3nt: TGCGCCAGCAGCCAACATGACAGGGGGCAGAACTATGGCTACACCTTC
v_gene: TRBV6-1; abundance: few; j_gene: TRBJ1-2; d_gene: NA; CDR3aa: CASSGAGSLGYTF; CDR3nt: TGTGCCAGCAGTGGGGCCGGCTCGTTAGGCTACACCTTC
v_gene: TRBV5-4; abundance: NA; j_gene: TRBJ2-2; d_gene: NA; CDR3aa: CASSLDRNTGELFF; CDR3nt: TGTGCCAGCAGCTTGGACAGGAACACCGGGGAGCTGTTTTTT
v_gene: TRBV29-1; abundance: NA; j_gene: TRBJ1-2; d_gene: NA; CDR3aa: CSVAGGGYTF; CDR3nt: TGCAGCGTTGCCGGGGGTGGCTACACCTTC
v_gene: TRBV6-1; abundance: few; j_gene: TRBJ2-3; d_gene: TRBD1; CDR3aa: CASSGRQGRRADTQYF; CDR3nt: TGTGCCAGCAGTGGCCGACAGGGGCGGAGAGCAGATACGCAGTATTTT
v_gene: TRBV4-2; abundance: few; j_gene: TRBJ2-1; d_gene: NA; CDR3aa: CASSRESGVLDNEQFF; CDR3nt: TGTGCCAGCAGCCGAGAATCAGGGGTCCTGGACAATGAGCAGTTCTTC
v_gene: TRBV7-9; abundance: few; j_gene: TRBJ1-1; d_gene: NA; CDR3aa: CAGSLGQMNTEAFF; CDR3nt: TGTGCCGGCAGCTTAGGACAAATGAACACTGAAGCTTTCTTT
v_gene: TRBV7-9; abundance: NA; j_gene: TRBJ1-5; d_gene: NA; CDR3aa: CASSATPTQPQHF; CDR3nt: TGTGCCAGCAGCGCCACCCCAACACAGCCCCAGCATTTT
v_gene: TRBV5-4; abundance: few; j_gene: TRBJ2-3; d_gene: NA; CDR3aa: CASSFGQSTDTQYF; CDR3nt: TGTGCCAGCAGCTTCGGACAGAGCACAGATACGCAGTATTTT
v_gene: TRBV19; abundance: NA; j_gene: TRBJ1-4; d_gene: TRBD1; CDR3aa: CASSRTGAATNEKLFF; CDR3nt: TGTGCCAGTAGTAGGACAGGGGCCGCAACTAATGAAAAACTGTTTTTT
v_gene: TRBV11-3; abundance: few; j_gene: TRBJ1-4; d_gene: NA; CDR3aa: CASSSEGATNEKLFF; CDR3nt: TGTGCCAGCAGTTCAGAGGGGGCAACTAATGAAAAACTGTTTTTT
v_gene: TRBV9; abundance: NA; j_gene: TRBJ2-5; d_gene: TRBD1; CDR3aa: CASSVLDRGGETQYF; CDR3nt: TGTGCCAGCAGCGTTTTGGACAGGGGAGGAGAGACCCAGTACTTC
v_gene: TRBV11-3; abundance: few; j_gene: TRBJ2-2; d_gene: TRBD2; CDR3aa: CASSLPISWGGTGELFF; CDR3nt: TGTGCCAGCAGCTTACCTATATCGTGGGGGGGAACCGGGGAGCTGTTTTTT
v_gene: TRBV19; abundance: few; j_gene: TRBJ1-6; d_gene: NA; CDR3aa: CASSIGNNSPLHF; CDR3nt: TGTGCCAGTTCAATCGGGAACAATTCACCCCTCCACTTT